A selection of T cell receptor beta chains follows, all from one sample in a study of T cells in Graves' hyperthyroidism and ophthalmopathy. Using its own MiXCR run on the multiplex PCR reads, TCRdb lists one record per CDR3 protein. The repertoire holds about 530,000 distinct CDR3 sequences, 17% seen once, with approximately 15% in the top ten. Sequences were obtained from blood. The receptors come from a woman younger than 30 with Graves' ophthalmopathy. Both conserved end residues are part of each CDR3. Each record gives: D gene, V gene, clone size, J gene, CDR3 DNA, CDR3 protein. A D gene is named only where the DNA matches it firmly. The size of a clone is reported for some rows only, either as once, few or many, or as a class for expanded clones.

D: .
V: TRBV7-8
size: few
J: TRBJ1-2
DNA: TGTGCCAGCAGCAAAAACAGGAATGGCTACACCTTC
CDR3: CASSKNRNGYTF

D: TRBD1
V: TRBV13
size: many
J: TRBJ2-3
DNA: TGTGCCAGCAGCCCGAGACAGGGCAGAGATACGCAGTATTTT
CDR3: CASSPRQGRDTQYF

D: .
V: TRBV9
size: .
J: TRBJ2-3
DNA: TGTGCCAGCAGCGTAGGGAGGTCTGAGGATACGCAGTATTTT
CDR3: CASSVGRSEDTQYF

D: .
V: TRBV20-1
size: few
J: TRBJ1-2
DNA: TGCAGTCCCCCAGGGGAATATGGCTACACCTTC
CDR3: CSPPGEYGYTF

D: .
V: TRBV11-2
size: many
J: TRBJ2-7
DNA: TGTGCCAGCAGCGGGGGACATACCCCCTACGAGCAGTACTTC
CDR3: CASSGGHTPYEQYF

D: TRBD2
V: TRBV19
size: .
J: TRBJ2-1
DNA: TGTGCCAGTAGTTATAGCGGGGGATTTGGCCATGAGCAGTTCTTC
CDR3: CASSYSGGFGHEQFF

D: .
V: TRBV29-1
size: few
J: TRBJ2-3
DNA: TGCAGCGTTGAAGGCGGATTGGACTACCGCACAGATACGCAGTATTTT
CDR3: CSVEGGLDYRTDTQYF

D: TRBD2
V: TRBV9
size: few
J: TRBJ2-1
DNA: TGTGCCAGCAGCACCCGACTAGCGGGAGCTGTGTACAATGAGCAGTTCTTC
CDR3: CASSTRLAGAVYNEQFF

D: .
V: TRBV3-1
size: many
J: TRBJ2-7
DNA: TGTGCCAGCAGCCAAGATTCAGAAGGCTCTTGGGGTGAGCAGTACTTC
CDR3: CASSQDSEGSWGEQYF

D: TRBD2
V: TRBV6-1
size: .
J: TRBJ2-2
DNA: TGTGCCAGCAGTGAAGGGGGACTAGCGGGATTGCCCGGGGAGCTGTTTTTT
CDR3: CASSEGGLAGLPGELFF

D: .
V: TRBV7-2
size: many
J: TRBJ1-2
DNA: TGTGCCAGCAGCTTATTTATTATCGGCTACACCTTC
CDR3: CASSLFIIGYTF

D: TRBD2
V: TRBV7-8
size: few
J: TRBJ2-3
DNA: TGTGCCAGCAGCCATTTCCTAAGTAGCGGGGCTAGCACAGATACGCAGTATTTT
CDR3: CASSHFLSSGASTDTQYF

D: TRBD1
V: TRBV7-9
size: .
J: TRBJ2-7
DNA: TGTGCCAGCAGCTTGGGGACAGGGGGCTCCGAGCAGTACTTC
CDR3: CASSLGTGGSEQYF

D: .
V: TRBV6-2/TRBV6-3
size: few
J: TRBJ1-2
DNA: TGTGCCAGCAGTAAACGGACCCCTAACTATGGCTACACCTTC
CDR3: CASSKRTPNYGYTF

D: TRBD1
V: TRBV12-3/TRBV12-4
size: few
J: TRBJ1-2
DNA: TGTGCCAGCAGTCCCCTGGACAGGCCAAGTCGGGGCTACACCTTC
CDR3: CASSPLDRPSRGYTF

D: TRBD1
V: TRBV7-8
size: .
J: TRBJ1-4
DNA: TGTGCCAGCAGCCTCGCAGGGGGCTCGGGGGAAAAACTGTTTTTT
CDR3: CASSLAGGSGEKLFF

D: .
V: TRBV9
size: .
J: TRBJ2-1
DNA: TGTGCCAGCAGCGCTCGGGGTTTGGGTTCGAGCTACAATGAGCAGTTCTTC
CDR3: CASSARGLGSSYNEQFF

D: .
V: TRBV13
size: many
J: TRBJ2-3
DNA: TGTGCCAGCAGCTTCTTCGATAGCACAGATACGCAGTATTTT
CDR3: CASSFFDSTDTQYF

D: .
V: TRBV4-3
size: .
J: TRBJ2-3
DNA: TGCGCCAGCAGCCCTGGGACTGGAACTGGAGATACGCAGTATTTT
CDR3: CASSPGTGTGDTQYF

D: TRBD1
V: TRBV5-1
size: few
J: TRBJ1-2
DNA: TGCGCCAGCAGCGTGGAGGGGACAGGGACCAACTATGGCTACACCTTC
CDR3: CASSVEGTGTNYGYTF

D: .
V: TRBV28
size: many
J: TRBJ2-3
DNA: TGTGCCAGCAGTTTTGGGGGAGGTGATACGCAGTATTTT
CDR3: CASSFGGGDTQYF

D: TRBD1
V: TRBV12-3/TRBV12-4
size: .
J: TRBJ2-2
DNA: TGTGCCAGCAGTCCCACGACCGGACAGGGTGACACCGGGGAGCTGTTTTTT
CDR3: CASSPTTGQGDTGELFF

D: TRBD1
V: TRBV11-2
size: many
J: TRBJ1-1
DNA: TGTGCCAGCAGCCCGGGACAGGGTAGGGGTATGAACACTGAAGCTTTCTTT
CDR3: CASSPGQGRGMNTEAFF

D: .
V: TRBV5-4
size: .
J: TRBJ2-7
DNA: TGTGCCAGCAGCTTGGCCCCGCTAGCTAACTCCTACGAGCAGTACTTC
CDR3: CASSLAPLANSYEQYF

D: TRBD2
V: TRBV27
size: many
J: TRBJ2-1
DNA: TGTGCCAGCAGTCCCCCCCGACTAGCGGGCTACAATGAGCAGTTCTTC
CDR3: CASSPPRLAGYNEQFF

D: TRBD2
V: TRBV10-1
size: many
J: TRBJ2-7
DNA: TGCGCCAGCAGTGAGAGGGCTAGCGGGGGAACCGAGCAGTACTTC
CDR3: CASSERASGGTEQYF

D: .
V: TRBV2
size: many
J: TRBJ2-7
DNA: TGTGCCAGCACCTCTTTGGGAAATAGGGGCGAGCAGTACTTC
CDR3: CASTSLGNRGEQYF

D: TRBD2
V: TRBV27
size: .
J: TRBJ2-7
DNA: TGTGCCAGCAGTCGGGGGGTTGGCGAGCAGTACTTC
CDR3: CASSRGVGEQYF

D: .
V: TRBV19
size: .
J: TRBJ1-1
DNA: TGTGCCAGTAGGGTCCCGTATGGCAACACTGAAGCTTTCTTT
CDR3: CASRVPYGNTEAFF

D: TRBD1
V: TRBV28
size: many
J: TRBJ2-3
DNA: TGTGCCAGCAGTGACCCCGGGACAGGGGGCGTAGATACGCAGTATTTT
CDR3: CASSDPGTGGVDTQYF

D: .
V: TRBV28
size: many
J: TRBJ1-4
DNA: TGTGCCAGCAGTTTATTACGGATTTCCGAAAAACTGTTTTTT
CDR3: CASSLLRISEKLFF

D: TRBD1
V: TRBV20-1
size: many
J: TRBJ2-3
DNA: TGCAGTGTCCCGCCTCACAGGGGGCGACTAACAGATACGCAGTATTTT
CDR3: CSVPPHRGRLTDTQYF

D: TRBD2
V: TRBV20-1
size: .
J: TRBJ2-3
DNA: TGCAGTGCTAGAGATAGGCGTATTGCGGGAGTTGGGGGTACGCAGTATTTT
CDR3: CSARDRRIAGVGGTQYF

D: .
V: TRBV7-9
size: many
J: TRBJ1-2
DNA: TGTGCCAGCAGCTACCTACAGGGAAGAGGCTACACCTTC
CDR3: CASSYLQGRGYTF

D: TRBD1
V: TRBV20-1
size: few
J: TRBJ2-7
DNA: TGCAGTGCTCAGGGACAGATATCCTACGAGCAGTACTTC
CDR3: CSAQGQISYEQYF

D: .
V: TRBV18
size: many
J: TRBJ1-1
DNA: TGTGCCAGCTCACAGGGACCTAAGGCTGAAGCTTTCTTT
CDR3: CASSQGPKAEAFF

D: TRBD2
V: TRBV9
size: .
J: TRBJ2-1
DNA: TGTGCCAGCAGCGTAAGTGGAGCGGGAGACGAGCAGTTCTTC
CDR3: CASSVSGAGDEQFF

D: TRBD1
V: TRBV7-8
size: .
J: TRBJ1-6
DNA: TGTGCCAGCAGCGCGGTGGACAGGGGCGACTCCTATAATTCACCCCTCCACTTT
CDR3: CASSAVDRGDSYNSPLHF